This entry lists 21 T cell receptor beta chains sequenced from one sample in a study of identical twins. TCRdb recomputed calls from the 5' RACE reads with MiXCR, one row per CDR3 protein. In the table there are approximately 140,000 distinct CDR3 sequences, under 4.5% of which are singletons. Sequenced material: memory T cells sorted from blood. These receptors all stem from a man between 18 and 35 years old in good health.

This clonotype appeared many times. This sequence joins TRBV7-2 and TRBJ2-5; possibly TRBD2 for D (6 bases). V lost 5 bases and J lost 10, with 14 bases in between. The CDR3 spans 12 residues. Germline lookup yields CDR1 SGHTA and CDR2 FQGNSA. Here the CDR3 reads CASSHQTRLQYF. The CDR3 DNA sequence: TGTGCCAGCAGCCACCAGACTAGACTCCAGTACTTC.

This clonotype appeared many times. The V call is TRBV7-2, the J call TRBJ2-7; 7 positions match TRBD1. This CDR3 region has 15 residues. J gave up 5 bases and V 5 bases, and 12 bases lay outside the gene matches. Germline V gene data show CDR1 as SGHTA and CDR2 as FQGNSA. The CDR3, as DNA: TGTGCCAGCAGCCCGCCGTCGACAGGGCGGGACGAGCAGTACTTC. It specifies CASSPPSTGRDEQYF.

This clonotype was counted ten times or more. The rearrangement uses TRBV24-1 and TRBJ2-1; tentatively, D is TRBD1 (6 bases). The CDR3 extends over 16 amino acids. Trimming cost V 4 bases and J 12 bases, with 24 bases left between them. CDR1 is KGHDR, CDR2 SFDVKD, per germline. The CDR3 bases are TGTGCCACCAGTGACATTAACCGGGACCCCCTCAGGGGGCAGTTCTTC. Amino acid sequence: CATSDINRDPLRGQFF.

This clonotype showed up many times. The gene calls are TRBV2 and TRBJ1-1; D is uncertain. The V end was cut by 1 base, the J end by 2 bases, with 5 bases between. In germline, CDR1 is SNHLY, CDR2 FYNNEI. The CDR3 contains 13 residues. The DNA of the CDR3 is TGTGCCAGCAGTGAAGGAGCAAACACTGAAGCTTTCTTT. It specifies CASSEGANTEAFF.

This chain links TRBV20-1 with TRBJ2-1; 8 nucleotides line up with TRBD2. The V segment lost 0 bases and the J segment 6 bases; nucleotides outside the gene matches: 10. CDR3 length: 16 amino acids. Germline V CDR1 and CDR2: DFQATT, SNEGSKA (reference sequence). Written as DNA, the CDR3 is TGCAGTGCTAGAGATCCGATGGATCGGGGGGGCAATGAGCAGTTCTTC. It codes for CSARDPMDRGGNEQFF.

This clonotype showed up many times. The rearrangement links TRBV20-1 to TRBJ2-1, with 13 bases lining up with TRBD2. The V segment lost 3 bases and the J segment 16 bases; nucleotides outside the gene matches: 9. The CDR3 covers 13 residues. CDR1 is DFQATT and CDR2 is SNEGSKA in the germline V gene (reference sequence). This CDR3 reads CSASRGLAGVLFF. CDR3 bases: TGCAGTGCTAGCCGTGGACTAGCGGGAGTCCTATTCTTC.

There are many counts of this clonotype. Written as DNA, the CDR3 is TGCGCCAGCAGCTTGGGATGGGGGTCAGCGAACACTGAAGCTTTCTTT. It translates to CASSLGWGSANTEAFF. This chain joins TRBV5-1 and TRBJ1-1; possibly TRBD1 for D (5 bases). Germline V CDR1 and CDR2: SGHRS, YFSETQ. V was pared by 0 bases and J by 1 base, with 13 bases between. The CDR3 has 16 residues. The complete variable domain, with remaining parts taken from reference TRBV5-1 and TRBJ1-1, reads KAGVTQTPRYLIKTRGQQVTLSCSPISGHRSVSWYQQTPGQGLQFLFEYFSETQRNKGNFPGRFSGRQFSNSRSEMNVSTLELGDSALYLCASSLGWGSANTEAFFGQGTRLTVV.

In its sample, this clonotype was seen many times. The gene calls are TRBV12-3 or TRBV12-4 and TRBJ2-5; TRBD1 is a possible D gene (6 bases). Deletions cut 5 bases from V and 7 bases from J, with 20 bases between. The CDR3 is 15 residues long. CDR3 sequence (DNA): TGTGCCAGCAGTGGCCGGGACGGCAGAGGGGGGACCCAGTACTTC. It encodes CASSGRDGRGGTQYF.

This clonotype was detected ten times or more. This chain uses TRBV3-1 with TRBJ1-6; D possibly corresponds to TRBD1 (5 bases). Per germline, CDR1 LGHDT and CDR2 YNNKEL (reference sequence). This CDR3 is built from 14 residues. Between the trimmed V and J ends, which lost 7 bases and 8 bases, there was a span of 15 bases. CDR3 sequence: CASIQWGSDSPLHF. The CDR3 DNA is TGTGCCAGCATTCAGTGGGGGAGCGATTCACCCCTCCACTTT.

This clonotype was counted ten times or more. The chain has TRBV20-1 and TRBJ2-4, with TRBD1 matching over 12 bases. V was pared by 7 bases and J by 7 bases, with 11 bases of the junction left unmatched. The CDR3 is 15 residues long. Germline CDR1 is DFQATT and CDR2 is SNEGSKA (reference sequence). The DNA for the CDR3 is TGCAGTGTTCTCAGGGGGACAGGGGGCTTGAACATTCAGTACTTC. Translation gives CSVLRGTGGLNIQYF.

This clonotype was observed at least ten times. The chain employs TRBV28 and TRBJ2-7; D perhaps matches TRBD1 (6 bases). The V and J ends lost 7 bases and 4 bases respectively, with 11 bases between them. CDR1 and CDR2 (germline): MDHEN, SYDVKM. This CDR3 spans 12 amino acids. CDR3 loop: CASTQGQYEQYF. The DNA for the CDR3 is TGTGCCAGCACCCAGGGGCAGTACGAGCAGTACTTC.

The V and J genes are TRBV27 and TRBJ2-2; possible D gene TRBD2, 6 bases. Between the trimmed V and J ends, which lost 8 bases and 7 bases, there was a span of 20 bases. Germline CDR1 MNHEY, CDR2 SMNVEV (reference sequence). CDR3 length equals 15 residues. The CDR3 nucleotides are TGTGCCAGCCGCCCGGCGGGACCAAAAGTCGGGGAGCTGTTTTTT. Protein product: CASRPAGPKVGELFF.

The table lists this clonotype with many counts. The chain joins TRBV20-1 to TRBJ2-3; 11 positions match TRBD2. V lost 3 bases and J lost 6; bases outside the gene matches: 5. The CDR3 loop spans 14 amino acids. In germline, CDR1 is DFQATT, CDR2 SNEGSKA (reference sequence). The CDR3 reads CSARFASGRDTQYF. The CDR3 region has the DNA TGCAGTGCTAGGTTCGCTAGCGGGAGGGATACGCAGTATTTT.

This clonotype came up a few times. V usage is TRBV11-3 and J usage is TRBJ2-5; a possible D gene is TRBD2 (6 bases). Germline V lookup: CDR1 SGHNT, CDR2 YENEEA. V was pared by 3 bases and J by 2 bases, with 10 bases between. The CDR3 runs 14 residues. CDR3 protein: CASSFLARQETQYF. The DNA of the CDR3 is TGTGCCAGCAGCTTCCTAGCGCGACAAGAGACCCAGTACTTC.

This clonotype has a handful of counts. The chain employs TRBV2 and TRBJ2-1; TRBD1 aligns across 8 bases. Germline assignment: CDR1 SNHLY and CDR2 FYNNEI. CDR3 length: 14 residues. V dropped 11 bases and J dropped 4; count of bases not matched to a gene: 10. DNA for the CDR3: TGTGCCGCATTCACAGGGGGTATGTACAATGAGCAGTTCTTC. This translates into CAAFTGGMYNEQFF.

This chain joins TRBV11-2 and TRBJ2-7, with 9 bases that match TRBD1. CDR3 length equals 15 residues. CDR1 is SGHAT and CDR2 is FQNNGV in the germline V gene. V trimming: 8 bases; J trimming: 5 bases; junction bases outside the gene matches: 13. The CDR3 DNA follows: TGTGCCAGCGGAGCCACCGGGACAGGGTACAACGAGCAGTACTTC. Protein product: CASGATGTGYNEQYF.

This clonotype was counted ten times or more. The V gene is TRBV12-3 or TRBV12-4, the J gene TRBJ2-1; no clear D gene. V was clipped by 3 bases and J by 0 bases, with 9 bases between them. The CDR3 is 15 residues long. The CDR3, as DNA: TGTGCCAGCAGTTTTGAGGATAGCTCCTACAATGAGCAGTTCTTC. It encodes CASSFEDSSYNEQFF.

Many counts were recorded for this clonotype. This sequence joins TRBV28 and TRBJ1-2, with 9 bases matching TRBD1. Germline lookup yields CDR1 MDHEN and CDR2 SYDVKM. This CDR3 contains 14 residues. V lost 6 bases to trimming and J lost 6 bases; unmatched junction nucleotides: 8. The CDR3 protein is CASRTIQGADGYTF. Written as DNA, the CDR3 is TGTGCCAGCAGGACGATACAGGGGGCCGATGGCTACACCTTC.

This clonotype was seen repeatedly, ten times or more. The genes are TRBV11-2 and TRBJ2-7; 9 bases match TRBD2. V was clipped by 2 bases and J by 1 base; unmatched bases: 12. CDR3 length: 18 residues. Germline lookup yields CDR1 SGHAT and CDR2 FQNNGV. CDR3 sequence reads: CASSLFRGGRAVSYEQYF. The CDR3 region has the DNA TGTGCCAGCAGCTTATTCCGGGGCGGGAGGGCCGTATCCTACGAGCAGTACTTC.

In its sample, this clonotype was seen many times. The chain employs TRBV5-1 and TRBJ2-1; either TRBD1 or TRBD2 may fit D (5 bases each). V shed 4 bases and J shed 15 bases, with 14 bases lying between them. The CDR3 is made up of 11 amino acids. Germline CDR1 reads SGHRS; CDR2 reads YFSETQ. For the CDR3, the DNA is TGCGCCAGCAGCGACGGGGCCCGTTTGTTCTTC. This gives the protein CASSDGARLFF.

This clonotype was counted many times. CDR3 residues: CASSPGTSGRSLNTQYF. CDR3 coding DNA: TGTGCCAGCAGCCCTGGGACTAGCGGGAGGTCCCTCAATACGCAGTATTTT. The V call is TRBV14, the J call TRBJ2-3; 15 nucleotides match TRBD2. The V gene end was trimmed by 4 bases and the J gene end by 7 bases; junction bases not matched to a gene: 9. This CDR3 has 17 amino acids. The V gene's germline CDR1 is SGHDN and CDR2 FVKESK.